The T cell receptor beta chain described here comes from a study of response to subunit inactivated influenza vaccine. TCRdb reprocessed the RT-PCR reads with MiXCR, giving one entry per CDR3 protein. The repertoire includes 600,000 to 850,000 distinct CDR3 sequences, 12% to 15% of them detected once, and roughly 7.2% sits in the top ten. This clonotype was observed many times. Antigen: not known. Study outcomes and limitations: Every seasonal influenza vaccination brings in few new T cells, the authors suggested.

V was pared by 4 bases and J by 1 base, with 0 bases of the junction left unmatched. Germline lookup yields CDR1 ENHRY and CDR2 SYGVKD. The CDR3 has 14 residues. This TCR was recovered from a man aged 50-59 years who received an inactivated influenza vaccine. The sequences come from PBMCs from blood, collected about 14 days before vaccination. The chain couples TRBV10-3 to TRBJ2-5; 10 bases map to TRBD1. The CDR3 DNA follows: TGTGCCATCAGTGGGGACAGGGGCCAAGAGACCCAGTACTTC. Residues: CAISGDRGQETQYF.